The clone carrying this T cell receptor (beta chain) has just a few counts. The antigen is undetermined. Germline V gives CDR1 SEHNR, CDR2 FQNEAQ (reference sequence). The V gene lost 5 bases and the J gene lost 2 bases, with 16 bases spanning the gap. The CDR3 consists of 16 residues. The sample comes from a study of human T cells and chemical hapten exposure. The overall study: Scalp application of diphenylcyclopropenone was performed weekly in patients across the entire roughly 25-week study. Per-sample TCR yields varied mainly from small pooled library volume differences.

This sample's time point: patch test 1, 2 weeks after DPC sensitization. Documented treatment: therapeutic diphenylcyclopropenone sensitization with weekly scalp DPC. TCRdb re-analysed the RACE reads in MiXCR, keeping a single row per CDR3 protein. Of approximately 340,000 distinct CDR3 sequences listed, approximately 6.3% were seen once; the top ten hold more than 7%. Findings and limits, study-wide: Once DPC sensitization occurred, TCRs above 1 in 1000 frequency showed no change.

This receptor was identified in a woman under 30 with alopecia areata. Some clones in this sample may be carry-over from other donors' samples. Specimen: whole blood, collected in connection with sensitization to the hapten diphenylcyclopropenone (DPC). The V and J genes are TRBV7-9 and TRBJ1-3; tentative D call: TRBD1 (5 bases). This CDR3 reads CASSPTGGFTGNTIYF. The CDR3 coding sequence is TGTGCCAGCAGCCCAACCGGGGGATTCACTGGAAACACCATATATTTT.